This TCR beta chain was recovered during a study of blood T cell repertoires in COVID-19. Study overall: Sample material is recorded as cDNA or gDNA derived from T cells, B-cell-depleted T cells, or PBMCs.

This CDR3 comprises 13 residues. Trimming took 7 bases from V and 9 from J; bases not matched to a gene: 9. The germline CDR1 and CDR2 sequences are SGHAT and FQNNGV. Authors' analysis steps: It was from reference gene primer amplification that nucleated cell counts were estimated. Sequenced by immunoSEQ multiplex PCR; TCRdb stores in-frame clones only, minus some. That table supplies the V and J calls and clone size; D and trimming were determined from the DNA. The sample includes roughly 90,000 clones, over 80% of them seen just once. The specimen sequenced was peripheral blood. This sequence originates from an elderly woman with active or convalescent COVID-19. J is TRBJ2-1 and V is TRBV11-2, with 7 bases identical to TRBD2. The CDR3 sequence is CASKRTRGSEQFF. CDR3 coding DNA: TGTGCCAGCAAAAGGACTAGAGGTTCTGAGCAGTTCTTC. The entire variable domain, with the rest obtained from reference TRBV11-2 and TRBJ2-1, is as follows: EAGVAQSPRYKIIEKRQSVAFWCNPISGHATLYWYQQILGQGPKLLIQFQNNGVVDDSQLPKDRFSAERLKGVDSTLKIQPAKLEDSAVYLCASKRTRGSEQFFGPGTRLTVL.